The clone carrying this T cell receptor (beta chain) was counted a single time. These data originate in a study of T cell responses to AZD1222 COVID-19 vaccine. Trimming cost V 0 bases and J 8 bases, with 13 bases left between them. The CDR3 spans 15 residues. Germline loops: CDR1 MNHEY, CDR2 SVGAGI. Profiling relied on immunoSEQ multiplex PCR, and the TCRdb table lists in-frame clones only, not all of them. The sample records about 120,000 clones, 80% to 95% being singletons. This receptor was obtained from an adult in good health. The material sequenced was peripheral blood, taken on day 0 of AZD1222 vaccination. This sequence joins TRBV6-5 and TRBJ1-4, with D perhaps TRBD1 (5 bases). In DNA, the CDR3 is TGTGCCAGCAGTTACTCGGGGGGGTTTGGGGAAAAACTGTTTTTT. Residues: CASSYSGGFGEKLFF.